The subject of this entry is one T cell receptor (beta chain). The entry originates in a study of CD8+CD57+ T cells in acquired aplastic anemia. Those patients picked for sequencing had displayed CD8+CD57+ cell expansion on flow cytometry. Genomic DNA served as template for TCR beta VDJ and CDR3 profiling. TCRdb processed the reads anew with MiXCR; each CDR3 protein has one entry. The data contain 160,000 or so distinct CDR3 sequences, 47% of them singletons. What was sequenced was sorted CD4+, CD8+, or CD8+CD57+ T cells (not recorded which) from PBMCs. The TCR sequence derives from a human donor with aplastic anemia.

The CDR3 spells CASSPGLGYEQYF. CDR3 DNA sequence: TGTGCCAGTAGTCCCGGACTTGGCTACGAGCAGTACTTC. The J gene is TRBJ2-7, the V gene TRBV19; the D gene is possibly TRBD2 (5 bases). CDR3 length: 13 residues. The germline V gene encodes CDR1 LNHDA and CDR2 SQIVND (reference sequence). V gave up 5 bases and J gave up 3 bases, with 11 bases separating them. Filled out from reference TRBV19 and TRBJ2-7, the complete variable domain reads DGGITQSPKYLFRKEGQNVTLSCEQNLNHDAMYWYRQDPGQGLRLIYYSQIVNDFQKGDIAEGYSVSREKKESFPLTVTSAQKNPTAFYLCASSPGLGYEQYFGPGTRLTVT.